The present TCR beta chain was sequenced within a study of graft-versus-host responses after intestinal transplantation. The CDR3 sequence is 14 residues long. Germline loops: CDR1 MNHNS, CDR2 SASEGT. V lost 7 bases and J lost 0, with 12 bases in between. Overall study results and limits: Recipient marrow showed GvH clones, some seen first in ileum or blood.

On this clone itself: Antigen: not known.

Some clones are missing from TCRdb's copy, which holds only in-frame ones; the method was immunoSEQ multiplex PCR. The repertoire has roughly 120,000 clones, about nine tenths of them found once; the top ten carry about 0.18%. The sequence came from a human donor who received an intestinal transplant. This specimen was unstimulated CD4+ T cells sorted from spleen or lymph node cells, taken before intestinal transplant. V and J are TRBV6-1 and TRBJ2-5; D is perhaps TRBD1 (6 bases). This CDR3 reads CASNQQGYQETQYF. The CDR3 DNA sequence: TGTGCCAGCAACCAACAGGGTTACCAAGAGACCCAGTACTTC.